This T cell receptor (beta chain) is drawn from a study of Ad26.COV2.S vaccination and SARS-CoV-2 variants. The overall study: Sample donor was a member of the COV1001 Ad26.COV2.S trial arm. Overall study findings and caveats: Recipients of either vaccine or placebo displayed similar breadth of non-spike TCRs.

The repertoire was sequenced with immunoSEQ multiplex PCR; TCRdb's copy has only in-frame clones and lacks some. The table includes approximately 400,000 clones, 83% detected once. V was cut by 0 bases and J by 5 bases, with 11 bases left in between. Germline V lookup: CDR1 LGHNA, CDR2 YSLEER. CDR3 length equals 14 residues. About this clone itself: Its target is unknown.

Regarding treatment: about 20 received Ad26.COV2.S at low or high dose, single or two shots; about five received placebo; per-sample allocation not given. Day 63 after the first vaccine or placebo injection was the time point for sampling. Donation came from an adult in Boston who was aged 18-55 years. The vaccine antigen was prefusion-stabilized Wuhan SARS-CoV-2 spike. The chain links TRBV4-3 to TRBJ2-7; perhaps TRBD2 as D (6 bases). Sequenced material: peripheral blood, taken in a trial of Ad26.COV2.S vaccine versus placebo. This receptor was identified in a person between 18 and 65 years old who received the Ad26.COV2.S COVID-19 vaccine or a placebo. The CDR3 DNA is TGCGCCAGCAGCCAAGATAGTCGCGGGGACGAGCAGTACTTC. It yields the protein CASSQDSRGDEQYF.